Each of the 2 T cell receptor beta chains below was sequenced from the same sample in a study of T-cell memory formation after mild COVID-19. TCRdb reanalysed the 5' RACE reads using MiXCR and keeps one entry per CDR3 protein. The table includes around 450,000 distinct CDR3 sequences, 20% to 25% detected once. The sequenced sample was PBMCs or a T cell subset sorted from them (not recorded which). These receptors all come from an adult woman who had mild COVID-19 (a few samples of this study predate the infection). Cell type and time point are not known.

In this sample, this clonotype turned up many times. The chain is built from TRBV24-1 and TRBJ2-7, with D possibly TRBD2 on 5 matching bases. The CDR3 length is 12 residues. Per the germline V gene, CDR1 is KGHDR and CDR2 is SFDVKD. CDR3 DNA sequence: TGTGCGGTCGGGGTTAACTCCTACGAGCAGTACTTC. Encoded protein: CAVGVNSYEQYF.

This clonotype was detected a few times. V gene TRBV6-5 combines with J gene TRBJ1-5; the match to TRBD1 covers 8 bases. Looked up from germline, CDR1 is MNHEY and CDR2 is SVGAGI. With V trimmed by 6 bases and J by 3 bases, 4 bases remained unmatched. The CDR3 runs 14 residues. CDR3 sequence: CASRGTGYNQPQHF. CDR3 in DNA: TGTGCCAGCAGGGGGACAGGTTACAATCAGCCCCAGCATTTT.